This T cell receptor (beta chain) came from a study of shared clonotypes between healthy human individuals. Profiled with immunoSEQ multiplex PCR; TCRdb holds only in-frame clones, not every one. This repertoire shows 600,000 to 800,000 clones, roughly two thirds found once; its top ten account for approximately 1.7%. The CDR3 runs to 18 residues. The trim removed 5 bases at V and 2 bases at J, leaving 15 bases unmatched. Germline V gene sequence: CDR1 MNHEY, CDR2 SMNVEV (reference sequence). Sequencing was performed on memory CD4+ T cells sorted from blood. Subset specified: CD45RA-negative fraction. The V gene is TRBV27, the J gene TRBJ2-3, with TRBD2 matching 8 bases. The TCR sequence derives from a woman aged 30 to 39 in good health. For the CDR3, the DNA is TGTGCCAGCAGTACCGGGACTAGAGGGAGTCGGGCCACAGATACGCAGTATTTT. It encodes CASSTGTRGSRATDTQYF.